This T cell receptor (beta chain) was identified during a study of blood T cell repertoires in COVID-19. Original handling: Reference gene primer amplification in the assay estimated nucleated cell counts. Assay used: immunoSEQ multiplex PCR; TCRdb lists only in-frame clones, some missing. D and trimming come from the DNA, and the V and J calls and clone size come from that table. The sample has 200,000 to 300,000 clones; 70% to 90% are singletons. In this sample, this clone turned up many times. Germline CDR1 is SGHNT and CDR2 is YENEEA. CDR3 length: 14 residues. After removal of 5 bases from V and 1 base from J, the junction contained 3 bases not matched to a gene.

The source is a woman aged 35 to 49 who had recovered from COVID-19. The rearrangement links TRBV11-3 to TRBJ1-1; 8 bases line up with TRBD1. Sequenced: peripheral blood. As DNA, the CDR3 is TGTGCCAGCAGCCGCAGGGGGCGGAACACTGAAGCTTTCTTT. It encodes CASSRRGRNTEAFF. The full variable domain, its missing parts supplied by reference TRBV11-3 and TRBJ1-1, is EAGVVQSPRYKIIEKKQPVAFWCNPISGHNTLYWYLQNLGQGPELLIRYENEEAVDDSQLPKDRFSAERLKGVDSTLKIQPAELGDSAVYLCASSRRGRNTEAFFGQGTRLTVV.